This T cell receptor beta chain is from a study of shared clonotypes between healthy human individuals (dated by TCRdb to 2018 to 2020). Regarding the study in general: A couple of women and a few men aged 18 to 49 years were included in the cohort. Per donor, three plates each were used for CD4 naive and CD4 memory, two for CD8 naive, and one for CD8 memory. To estimate repertoire size and how much clonotype sharing occurs between individuals, the study deeply sequenced the blood TCR repertoires of roughly 5 healthy adults. Leukapheresis yielded between about 0.9 and 9 billion PBMCs per donor. To increase sequencing depth and limit assay-specific biases, different laboratories used diverse techniques to prepare libraries and sequence TCR repertoires. Summary of the overall study and its limitations: Higher generation probabilities were observed for clonotypes shared by all four sorted-subset donors than for non-shared clonotypes. Based on pairwise subsampling, the degree of clonotype sharing among donors was expected to be affected by sequencing depth. Rarefaction of sorted-subset datasets indicated incomplete sequencing despite the large sequencing depth. Sampling was restricted to blood, and TCR repertoires in tissue are likely to differ from TCR repertoires in blood. Across several donors, roughly 5% of naive CD4, roughly 3.4% of naive CD8, under 2.5% of memory CD4, and under 0.45% of memory CD8 clonotypes were shared. Naive subsets generally had larger estimated clonotype richness than memory subsets did. The small number of donors limited the genetic and exposure-history diversity represented.

Using the deep immunoSEQ assay, TCR CDR3 regions were amplified from genomic DNA by multiplex PCR. Extracted genomic DNA from each cell subset was distributed evenly across all wells of several immunoSEQ 96-well plates, and each plate was treated as a replicate. For sorted subsets, about 200 ng genomic DNA, equal to 30,000 to 35,000 T cell genomes, was loaded into each replicate PCR. Purified libraries were measured with a Qubit 3.0 fluorometer, size-checked on a Bioanalyzer 2100, and measured again with the KAPA Library Quantification kit. A separate single-read 150-cycle Illumina NextSeq 550 flow cell was used to sequence each immunoSEQ 96-well plate. Concerning the study's data processing: Because only junctional sequences without quality scores were contained in the immunoSEQ output, filtering matching that applied to full-length reads could not be performed. To assign V/J genes and CDR3, sequences were annotated using PyIR, a Python wrapper for IgBLAST v1.9, with IMGT germline references. Reads were filtered out if the reads had weak V/J assignments (E-value above 1e-6), no CDR3, stop codons, out-of-frame junctions, or ambiguous translated residues. V3J clonotypes were defined by identical inferred V gene, J gene, and CDR3 amino acid sequence. Percentage overlap between repertoires was calculated by dividing the number of shared unique clonotypes by the size of the smaller repertoire. Richness of each repertoire was evaluated using RTK rarefaction, the Chao1 estimator, and Recon v2.1 estimates of unobserved clonotypes. Generation probabilities were computed with OLGA for all TCRbeta clonotypes obtained by the gDNA method from several donors. Entries here come from immuneACCESS through TCRdb and include only in-frame sequences with V and J called. Some clones fail to appear in such tables; in the studies checked, an unresolved V gene covers under half of the shortfall, and the cause of the remainder is unknown. V and J calls and clone size follow that table, whereas D and trimming were derived from the DNA. The sample data list about 2.1 million clones, and under 95% of these were observed just once. Under 2% of the sample lies in the top ten.

CDR1 MDHEN and CDR2 SYDVKM are derived from the germline V gene. The cysteine opens and the phenylalanine closes a CDR3 of 16 amino acids. The retained sequence is limited to the CDR3, 48 bases, with the frame set at the first base. Deletion took 6 bases off V and 0 bases off J, with a span of 15 bases between the germline ends. CD8 naive samples consisted of CD45RO-negative cells that were positively selected for CCR7, yielding a CD45RA+CCR7+ population without TemRA cells. Donors were healthy HIV-negative adults with no recently reported acute infections or vaccinations. Every donor was a Caucasian adult living in Nashville, Tennessee, USA. Blood was obtained by leukapheresis, after which PBMCs were separated by Ficoll-Histopaque density gradient centrifugation and cryopreserved in liquid nitrogen vapor phase. Analytical flow cytometry was used to check the purity and quantity of each magnetically sorted T cell population. Genomic DNA was isolated from each sorted fraction and quantified by UV absorbance on a Nanodrop 2000c.

As concerns this clone: Its antigen specificity is not known. Base qualities are missing; no much larger clone stands one base away.

The origin of this receptor is a man aged 18 to 29 in good health. Some clones in this sample may be carry-over from other donors' samples. This chain joins TRBV28 to TRBJ2-1; a tentative D call is TRBD2 (7 bases match). Sequencing was performed on naive CD8+ T cells from PBMCs. The cell subset or site label here, explained by the study, means: CD45RA+CCR7+. The bases read TGTGCCAGCAGGAGGGAGGGGGGACGCTCCTACAATGAGCAGTTCTTC. Protein translation: CASRREGGRSYNEQFF.